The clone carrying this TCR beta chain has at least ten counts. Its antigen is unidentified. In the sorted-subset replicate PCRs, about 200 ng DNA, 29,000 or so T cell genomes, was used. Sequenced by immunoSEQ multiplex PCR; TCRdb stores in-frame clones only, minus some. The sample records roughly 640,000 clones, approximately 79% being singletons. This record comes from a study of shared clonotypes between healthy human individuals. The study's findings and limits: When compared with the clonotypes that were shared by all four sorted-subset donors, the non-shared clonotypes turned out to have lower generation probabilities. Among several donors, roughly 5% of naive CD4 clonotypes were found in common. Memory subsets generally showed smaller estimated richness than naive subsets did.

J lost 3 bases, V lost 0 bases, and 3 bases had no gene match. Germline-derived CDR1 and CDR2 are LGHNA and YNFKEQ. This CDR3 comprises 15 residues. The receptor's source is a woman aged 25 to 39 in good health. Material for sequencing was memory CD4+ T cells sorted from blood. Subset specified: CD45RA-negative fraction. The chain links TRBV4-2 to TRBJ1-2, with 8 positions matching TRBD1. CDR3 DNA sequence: TGTGCCAGCAGCCAAGAGGGACAGGCGCACTATGGCTACACCTTC. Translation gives CASSQEGQAHYGYTF.